This T cell receptor beta chain was recorded in a study of cytomegalovirus exposure and HLA in healthy donors. The PCR was carried out with 60 Vbeta primers and 13 Jbeta primers. Data came from immunoSEQ multiplex PCR; TCRdb stores just in-frame clones and leaves some out. The repertoire holds over 70,000 clones, with 80% as singletons. Each of the donors was a healthy bone marrow donor. Sequencing was carried out using PBMCs. This TCR came from a man aged 50 to 60 in good health and CMV-seropositive.

The CDR3 reads CASSYITSGLYNEQFF. The CDR3 nucleotides are TGCGCCAGCAGCTACATTACTAGCGGACTCTACAATGAGCAGTTCTTC. The chain recombines TRBV5-1 with TRBJ2-1, with 8 bases identical to TRBD2. Germline V gene data show CDR1 as SGHRS and CDR2 as YFSETQ. The V gene end was trimmed by 3 bases and the J gene end by 3 bases; junction bases not matched to a gene: 8. This CDR3 contains 16 residues.